This T cell receptor (beta chain) comes out of a study of shared clonotypes between healthy human individuals. Points from the study as a whole: Compared with memory subsets, naive subsets generally had larger estimated richness.

As for this clone: Antigen: not known.

Into CD45RA+ naive and CD45RA-negative memory subsets, the CD4+ cells were split. This table comes from immunoSEQ multiplex PCR, and its TCRdb copy is limited to in-frame clones, with some not included. The table includes roughly 2.2 million clones, more than 85% detected once. V lost 5 bases and J 4 bases, leaving 17 bases between the germline ends. Germline V lookup: CDR1 LNHDA, CDR2 SQIVND (reference sequence). This CDR3 comprises 15 residues. The V call is TRBV19, the J call TRBJ2-5, with D tentatively TRBD1 or TRBD2 (6 bases each). What was sequenced was naive CD4+ T cells from PBMCs. Subset described: CD45RA+ positively selected. The sequence came from a young man in good health. Some clones in this sample may be carry-over from other donors' samples. CDR3 nucleotides: TGTGCCAGTAGTTCACCCGGGGGCGTGGGAGAGACCCAGTACTTC. Amino acid sequence: CASSSPGGVGETQYF.